The rows below give T cell receptor beta chains drawn from one sample of a study of cytomegalovirus exposure and HLA in healthy donors. Sequencing was performed with immunoSEQ multiplex PCR; in TCRdb, only in-frame clones are kept and a portion is missing. Here the sample spans about 69,000 clones, less than 75% being singletons. The sample taken for sequencing was PBMCs. The receptors were gathered from a woman aged 30 to 39 in good health and CMV-seronegative. The CDR3 runs from the conserved cysteine through the conserved F or W. The order of the fields is J gene, D gene, V gene, clone size, CDR3 DNA, CDR3 protein. A D gene is named only where the DNA matches it firmly. The size of a clone is reported for some rows only, either as once, few or many, or as a class for expanded clones.

J: TRBJ1-1
D: -
V: TRBV27
size: -
DNA: TGTGCCAGCAGTTTAGCGGGCAGCTTGAACACTGAAGCTTTCTTT
CDR3: CASSLAGSLNTEAFF

J: TRBJ2-1
D: TRBD1
V: TRBV9
size: -
DNA: TGTGCCAGCAGCGCCACGGGACAGGGCCTTTACAATGAGCAGTTCTTC
CDR3: CASSATGQGLYNEQFF

J: TRBJ1-6
D: -
V: TRBV27
size: -
DNA: TGTGCCAGCACCCCGACAGCCACGAATTCACCCCTCCACTTT
CDR3: CASTPTATNSPLHF

J: TRBJ2-1
D: -
V: TRBV7-9
size: once
DNA: TGTGCCAGCAGCTCGGGCGGGCGGGGAAACAATGAGCAGTTCTTC
CDR3: CASSSGGRGNNEQFF

J: TRBJ1-6
D: TRBD1
V: TRBV27
size: -
DNA: TGTGCCAGCTCCCGACAGGGGAATTCACCCCTCCACTTT
CDR3: CASSRQGNSPLHF

J: TRBJ1-5
D: -
V: TRBV28
size: -
DNA: TGTGCCAGCAGTCTGGCCCAAGGGGGAATGGGCAATCAGCCCCAGCATTTT
CDR3: CASSLAQGGMGNQPQHF

J: TRBJ1-5
D: -
V: TRBV2
size: -
DNA: TGTGCCAGCAGTCCAAGCGCGGGGGGAACCAATCAGCCCCAGCATTTT
CDR3: CASSPSAGGTNQPQHF

J: TRBJ1-4
D: TRBD1
V: TRBV5-1
size: -
DNA: TGCGCCAGCAGCCAAGACAGGGGTGAAAAACTGTTTTTT
CDR3: CASSQDRGEKLFF

J: TRBJ2-7
D: TRBD1
V: TRBV4-1
size: -
DNA: TGCGCCAGCAGCCACGAACAGGGGGTCTTCTACGAGCAGTACTTC
CDR3: CASSHEQGVFYEQYF

J: TRBJ1-6
D: TRBD1
V: TRBV5-5
size: -
DNA: TGTGCCAGCAGCGACCAAACAGGGGGCCGGAATTCACCCCTCCACTTT
CDR3: CASSDQTGGRNSPLHF

J: TRBJ1-1
D: -
V: TRBV28
size: -
DNA: TGTGCCAGCAGTTTTTCCTCTGAAGCTTTCTTT
CDR3: CASSFSSEAFF

J: TRBJ2-5
D: TRBD1
V: TRBV2
size: few
DNA: TGTGCCAGCGGGCAGACAGGGATTCGAGAGACCCAGTACTTC
CDR3: CASGQTGIRETQYF

J: TRBJ1-5
D: -
V: TRBV4-2
size: -
DNA: TGTGCCAGCAGCCATGGGGGGAAGAGCAATCAGCCCCAGCATTTT
CDR3: CASSHGGKSNQPQHF

J: TRBJ2-7
D: -
V: TRBV5-5
size: -
DNA: TGTGCCAGCAGCTTGTACCCAGCCTACGAGCAGTACTTC
CDR3: CASSLYPAYEQYF

J: TRBJ1-4
D: TRBD1
V: TRBV9
size: -
DNA: TGTGCCAGCAGCTCTCGGACAGGACCAAATGAAAAACTGTTTTTT
CDR3: CASSSRTGPNEKLFF